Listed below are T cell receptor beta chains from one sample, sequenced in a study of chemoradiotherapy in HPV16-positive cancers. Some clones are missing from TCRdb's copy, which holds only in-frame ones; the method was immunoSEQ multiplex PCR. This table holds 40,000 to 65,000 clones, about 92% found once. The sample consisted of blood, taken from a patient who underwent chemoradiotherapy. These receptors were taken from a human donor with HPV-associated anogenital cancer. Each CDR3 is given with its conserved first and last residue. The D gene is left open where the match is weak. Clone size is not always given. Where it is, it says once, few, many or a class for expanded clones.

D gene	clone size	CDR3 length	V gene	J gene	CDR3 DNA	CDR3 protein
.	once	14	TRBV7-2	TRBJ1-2	TGTGCCAGCAGCCCGTCGGTCGGGTACTATGGCTACACCTTC	CASSPSVGYYGYTF
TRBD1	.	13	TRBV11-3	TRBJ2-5	TGTGCCAGCAGCTTAGTCAGGGGGCAAACCCAGTACTTC	CASSLVRGQTQYF
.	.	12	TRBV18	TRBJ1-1	TGTGCCAGCTCACAGGGGATCGTTGAAGCTTTCTTT	CASSQGIVEAFF
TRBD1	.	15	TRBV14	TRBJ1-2	TGTGCCAGCAGCCAAACAGGGGGATCCCCCTATGGCTACACCTTC	CASSQTGGSPYGYTF
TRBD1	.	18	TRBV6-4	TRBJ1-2	TGTGCCAGCAGTGAACGCTGGACAGGGTCAGGTCTTTTCTATGGCTACACCTTC	CASSERWTGSGLFYGYTF
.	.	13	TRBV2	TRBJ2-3	TGTGCCAGCACGGATGATCTCGCAGATACGCAGTATTTT	CASTDDLADTQYF
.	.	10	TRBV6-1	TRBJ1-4	TGTGCCAGCGGCAGGGAAAAACTGTTTTTT	CASGREKLFF
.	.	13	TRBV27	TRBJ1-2	TGTGCCAGCAGTTTAGGGGGTTTCTATGGCTACACCTTC	CASSLGGFYGYTF
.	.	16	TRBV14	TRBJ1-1	TGTGCCAGCAGCCAAGAGAAAGGAAGGTGGAACACTGAAGCTTTCTTT	CASSQEKGRWNTEAFF
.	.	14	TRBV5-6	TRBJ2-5	TGTGCCAGCAGCCAGACAAGGGCACGAGAGACCCAGTACTTC	CASSQTRARETQYF
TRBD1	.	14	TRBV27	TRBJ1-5	TGTGCCAGCAGTGGGACAGTGGTGGGTCAGCCCCAGCATTTT	CASSGTVVGQPQHF
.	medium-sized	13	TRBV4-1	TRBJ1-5	TGCGCCAGCAGCCAAGGGGAGAATCAGCCCCAGCATTTT	CASSQGENQPQHF
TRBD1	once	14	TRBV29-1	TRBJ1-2	TGCAGCGCCTCCAGCTCGACAGGGGTCTATGGCTACACCTTC	CSASSSTGVYGYTF
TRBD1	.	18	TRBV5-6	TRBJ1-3	TGTGCCAGCAGCTATACGACAGGGATGGAGTCTTCTGGAAACACCATATATTTT	CASSYTTGMESSGNTIYF
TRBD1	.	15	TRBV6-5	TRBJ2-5	TGTGCCAGCAGGCCCGGGGCAGGGGGTCAAGAGACCCAGTACTTC	CASRPGAGGQETQYF
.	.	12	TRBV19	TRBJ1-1	TGTGCCAGTAACCGGGGTAACACTGAAGCTTTCTTT	CASNRGNTEAFF
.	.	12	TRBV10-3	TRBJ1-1	TGTGCCATCAGTGCGGGAGGGACTGAAGCTTTCTTT	CAISAGGTEAFF
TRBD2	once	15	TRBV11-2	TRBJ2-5	TGTGCCAGCAGCTTCCAGCGGGGGGGCCAAGAGACCCAGTACTTC	CASSFQRGGQETQYF
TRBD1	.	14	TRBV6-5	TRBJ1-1	TGTGCCAGCAGTCAAGGACAGGGTATGACTGAAGCTTTCTTT	CASSQGQGMTEAFF
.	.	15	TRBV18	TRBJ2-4	TGTGCCAGCTCGAGCAGGGAGCTAGCCAAAAACATTCAGTACTTC	CASSSRELAKNIQYF
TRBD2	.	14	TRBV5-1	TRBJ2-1	TGCGCCAGCAGCCCTAGGACTAGCGGGAATGAGCAGTTCTTC	CASSPRTSGNEQFF
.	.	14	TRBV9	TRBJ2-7	TGTGCCAGCAGCGTAGTTGCTAACTCCTACGAGCAGTACTTC	CASSVVANSYEQYF
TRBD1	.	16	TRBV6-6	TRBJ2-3	TGTGCCAGCAGGGGACCCGGGACAGACGGCACAGATACGCAGTATTTT	CASRGPGTDGTDTQYF
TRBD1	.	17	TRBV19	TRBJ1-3	TGTGCCAGTAGTATTACGAGGGACAGCAACTCTGGAAACACCATATATTTT	CASSITRDSNSGNTIYF
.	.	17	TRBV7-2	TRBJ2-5	TGTGCCAGCACCCACCCCCCACTGGCGGAGGGGGGAGAGACCCAGTACTTC	CASTHPPLAEGGETQYF
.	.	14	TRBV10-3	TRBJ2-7	TGTGCCATCAAAGCCGGGTCAGAGGATCGGGAGCAGTACTTC	CAIKAGSEDREQYF
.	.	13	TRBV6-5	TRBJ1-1	TGTGCCAGCAGCGAGACAGAGAACACTGAAGCTTTCTTT	CASSETENTEAFF
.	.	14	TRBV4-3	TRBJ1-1	TGCGCCAGCAGCCCAACTAATGGGAACACTGAAGCTTTCTTT	CASSPTNGNTEAFF
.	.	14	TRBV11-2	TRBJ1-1	TGTGCCAGCAGCCCACAGGCGTTGAACACTGAAGCTTTCTTT	CASSPQALNTEAFF
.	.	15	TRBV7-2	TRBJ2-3	TGTGCCAGCAGCTCCTCCGGCGGTAGCACAGATACGCAGTATTTT	CASSSSGGSTDTQYF
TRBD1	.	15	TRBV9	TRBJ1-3	TGTGCCAGCAGCGCAACAGGGGGCCCTGGAAACACCATATATTTT	CASSATGGPGNTIYF
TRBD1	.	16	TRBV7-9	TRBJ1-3	TGTGCCAGCAGCTTACCCAGAGGGGGCCCTGGAAACACCATATATTTT	CASSLPRGGPGNTIYF
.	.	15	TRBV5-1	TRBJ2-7	TGCGCCAGCAGCTTGGCGTCGGAGGTGGGCTACGAGCAGTACTTC	CASSLASEVGYEQYF
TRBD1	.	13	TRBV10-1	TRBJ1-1	TGCGCCAGCAAGGGACAGGGCAACACTGAAGCTTTCTTT	CASKGQGNTEAFF
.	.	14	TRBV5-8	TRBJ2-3	TGTGCCAGCAGCTTGGCCCTAGGGACAGATACGCAGTATTTT	CASSLALGTDTQYF
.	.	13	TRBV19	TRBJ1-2	TGTGCCAGTAGTATTACAGGCAACTATGGCTACACCTTC	CASSITGNYGYTF
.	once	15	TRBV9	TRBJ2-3	TGTGCCAGCAGCCTTGGGGGGCTTGACACAGATACGCAGTATTTT	CASSLGGLDTDTQYF
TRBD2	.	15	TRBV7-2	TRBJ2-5	TGTGCCAGCAGCTCATCCTTGACTAGCGGGGGGACCCAGTACTTC	CASSSSLTSGGTQYF
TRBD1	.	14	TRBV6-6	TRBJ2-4	TGTGCCAGCAGTTACCGGGACAGAGAAAACATTCAGTACTTC	CASSYRDRENIQYF
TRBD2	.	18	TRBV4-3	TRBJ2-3	TGCGCCAGCAGTGGAGGAGCGGGGGGCATATCTAGCACAGATACGCAGTATTTT	CASSGGAGGISSTDTQYF